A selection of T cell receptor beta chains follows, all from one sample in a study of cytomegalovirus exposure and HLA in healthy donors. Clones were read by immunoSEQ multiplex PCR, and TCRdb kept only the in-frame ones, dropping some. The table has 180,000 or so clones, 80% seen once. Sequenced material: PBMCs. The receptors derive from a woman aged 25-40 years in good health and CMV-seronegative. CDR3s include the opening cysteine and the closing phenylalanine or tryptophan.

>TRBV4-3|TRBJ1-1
CASSQGANTEAFF
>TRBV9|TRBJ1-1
CASSVATGGANTEAFF
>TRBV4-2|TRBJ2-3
CASSQDVAGGGTDTQYF
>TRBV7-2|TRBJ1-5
CASSLGQINQPQHF
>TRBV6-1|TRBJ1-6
CASTGRSYNSPLHF
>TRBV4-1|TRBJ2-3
CASSQGLAGDLISTDTQYF
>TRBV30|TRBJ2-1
CAWSKRQVYNEQFF
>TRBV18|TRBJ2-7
CASSSVEDSYEQYF
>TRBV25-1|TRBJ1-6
CASSEQGYNSPLHF
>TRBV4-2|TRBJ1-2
CASSQDSTGNYNVYGYTF
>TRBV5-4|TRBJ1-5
CASSLAGQNQPQHF
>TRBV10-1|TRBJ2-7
CASSDRGTGLDEQYF
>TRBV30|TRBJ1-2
CAWRLLGQTTYGYTF
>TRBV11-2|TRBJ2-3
CASSLTSSQYF
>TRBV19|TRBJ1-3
CASIRGDSGNTIYF
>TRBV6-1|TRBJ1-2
CASSEAGGNYGYTF
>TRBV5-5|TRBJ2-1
CASSFFGQSSYNEQFF
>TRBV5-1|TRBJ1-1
CASRWGIRGNTEAFF
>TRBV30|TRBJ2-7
CACRTRDRGYEQYF
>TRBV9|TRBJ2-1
CASSVASAGGPYEQFF
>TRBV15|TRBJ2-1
CATSRVIAGGHNEQFF
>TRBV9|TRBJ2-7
CASNGAGDNYEQYF
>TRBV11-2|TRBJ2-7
CASSLGGRGPSYEQYF
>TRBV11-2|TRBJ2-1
CASSYNVGQGANEQFF
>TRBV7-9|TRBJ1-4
CASEGLDRGSEKLFF
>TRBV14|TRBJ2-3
CASSHRGRGQTNRATQYF
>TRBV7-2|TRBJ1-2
CASSTGQDGYTF
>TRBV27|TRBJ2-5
CASAGRERETQYF
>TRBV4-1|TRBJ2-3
CASSARVALKRGTDTQYF
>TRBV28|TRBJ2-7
CASIAPPTGGYEQYF
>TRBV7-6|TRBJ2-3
CASSLVQNPTPDTQYF
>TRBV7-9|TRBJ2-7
CSSSPMSHEQYF
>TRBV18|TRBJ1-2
CASSPRGGDGYTF
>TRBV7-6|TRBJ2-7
CASSLEVGTGYEQYF
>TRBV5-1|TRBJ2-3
CASSLPLARTGDTQYF
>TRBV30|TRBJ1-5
CAWTRQEFGQPQHF
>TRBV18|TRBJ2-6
CASSPRDRVTGANVLTF
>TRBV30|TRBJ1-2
CAWSGGNGGGYTF
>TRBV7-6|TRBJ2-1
CASGRQNSYNEQFF
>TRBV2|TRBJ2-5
CASRLTVQETQYF
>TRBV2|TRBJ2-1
CASRVGGALDEQFF
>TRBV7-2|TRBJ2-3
CASSWGGNTDTQYF
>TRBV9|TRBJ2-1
CASSVADRGLSEQFF
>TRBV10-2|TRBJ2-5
CATQLAGGFQYF
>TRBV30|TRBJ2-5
CAWSGTRRAGETQYF
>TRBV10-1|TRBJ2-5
CASSTGTAQETQYF
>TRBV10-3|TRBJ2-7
CAISEGQGLREQYF
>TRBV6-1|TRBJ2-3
CASSALGGETDTQYF
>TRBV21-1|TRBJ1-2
CASSKFRRGQGELGDGYTF
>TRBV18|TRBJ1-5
CASSPQTPFPGEQPQHF
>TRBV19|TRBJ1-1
CASSISGTQGGTEAFF